This TCR beta chain was retrieved from a study of blood T cell repertoires in COVID-19. The germline V gene encodes CDR1 SGHDT and CDR2 YYEEEE. V lost 4 bases, J lost 5 bases, and 18 bases lay in between. The CDR3 sequence is 15 residues long. Sequencing used immunoSEQ multiplex PCR; TCRdb keeps in-frame clones, though not all of them. The data show 250,000 to 300,000 clones, approximately 91% seen once. The chain links TRBV5-6 to TRBJ2-5; tentative D call: TRBD2 (5 bases). Sequencing was carried out using peripheral blood. The TCR originated in a man aged 45-65 years with acute or convalescent COVID-19. CDR3 coding DNA: TGTGCCAGCAGCCGGCGGACCAGGCGAGGGGAGACCCAGTACTTC. Protein product: CASSRRTRRGETQYF. The full variable domain, its missing parts supplied by reference TRBV5-6 and TRBJ2-5, is DAGVTQSPTHLIKTRGQQVTLRCSPKSGHDTVSWYQQALGQGPQFIFQYYEEEERQRGNFPDRFSGHQFPNYSSELNVNALLLGDSALYLCASSRRTRRGETQYFGPGTRLLVL.